This T cell receptor (beta chain) was sequenced in a study of response to subunit inactivated influenza vaccine. TCRdb analysed the RT-PCR reads with MiXCR anew, one entry per CDR3 protein. The sample records more than 500,000 distinct CDR3 sequences, around 11% being singletons. The V and J ends lost 0 bases and 0 bases respectively, with 7 bases between them. Germline V gives CDR1 MGHDK, CDR2 SYGVNS. The CDR3 extends over 15 amino acids. This sample was also put to use in a study of T cells expressing NK-cell markers. That work contributes: TCR beta cDNA was made by 5'RACE template switching with UMIs. Of eight sequenced donors, seven were HCMV-seropositive and one HCMV-seronegative. Only alpha-beta TCR T cells were sorted in several experiments, using an anti-gamma-delta TCR antibody. Dominant NKG2C+ clonotype frequencies of about 1.0-7.0% of CD8+ T cells were measured in five or six donors. Among four donors, these clonotypes also ranked first in the CD3+CD56-NKG2C+ fraction.

This TCR was recovered from a man aged 50-59 years who received an inactivated influenza vaccine. The genes are TRBV25-1 and TRBJ2-3; D possibly corresponds to TRBD1 (5 bases). The material was PBMCs from blood, obtained on the day of vaccination. The CDR3 DNA reads as TGTGCCAGCAGTGAATATCAGGGAAGCACAGATACGCAGTATTTT. Its translation is CASSEYQGSTDTQYF.